The present T cell receptor (beta chain) was sequenced within a study of shared clonotypes between healthy human individuals. Whole-study results and caveats: Measured sharing among donors was expected to vary with sequencing depth. Memory subsets generally showed lower estimated richness than naive subsets.

For each subset, genomic DNA was distributed in equal portions over several immunoSEQ plates. Assay used: immunoSEQ multiplex PCR; TCRdb lists only in-frame clones, some missing. The table has a few million clones, 93% seen once; the top ten hold about 0.39%. The CD4+ fraction was divided into a CD45RA+ naive subset and a CD45RA-negative memory subset. V was pared by 4 bases and J by 4 bases, with 17 bases between. The CDR3 totals 15 residues. Points on this clone: The antigen is unknown.

The origin of this receptor is a man between 18 and 35 years old in good health. Some clones in this sample may be carry-over from other donors' samples. This chain links TRBV23-1 with TRBJ2-7; D is unclear. TRBV23-1 is given ORF status, its function remaining uncertain. The sample comprised naive CD4+ T cells from PBMCs. As to subset: CD45RA+ positively selected. CDR3 in DNA: TGCGCCAGCAGTCCCACCCCGGCGGCGCGGTACGAGCAGTACTTC. Protein sequence: CASSPTPAARYEQYF.